The source of this TCR beta chain is a study of OX40 agonist ivuxolimab in advanced cancers. Study summary: An anti-OX40 (CD134) antibody with agonistic activity, ivuxolimab, was administered to patients. Allowance was made for prior anti-PD-1, anti-PD-L1 or anti-CTLA-4 therapy, and about 44% had some. Of mixed ages from about 23 to 79 and averaging about 56 years, the group was around 78% male. Intravenous ivuxolimab at 0.01 to 10 mg/kg was given to patients every 2 weeks.

Germline-derived CDR1 and CDR2 are SGHNT and YYREEE (reference sequence). V gave up 6 bases and J gave up 3 bases, with 16 bases separating them. CDR3 size: 15 residues. Sequenced by immunoSEQ multiplex PCR; TCRdb stores in-frame clones only, minus some. In the table there are about 94,000 clones, more than 70% of which are singletons. The chain joins TRBV5-4 to TRBJ2-1; tentatively, D is TRBD2 (5 bases). The receptor was derived from an adult with an advanced solid tumor such as melanoma, head and neck, liver or kidney cancer. This specimen was CD4+ or CD8+ T cells sorted from blood, taken in a trial of the OX40 agonist ivuxolimab. CDR3 amino acids: CASTPRGPSYNEQFF. The CDR3 DNA is TGTGCCAGCACCCCACGGGGTCCGAGCTACAATGAGCAGTTCTTC.